These 32 T cell receptor beta chains originate from one sample sequenced in a study of cytomegalovirus exposure and HLA in healthy donors. Primers: 60 Vbeta forward and 13 Jbeta reverse. Assay used: immunoSEQ multiplex PCR; TCRdb lists only in-frame clones, some missing. The sample lists 97,000 or so clones; around four fifths were seen once. The sequenced sample consisted of PBMCs. The receptor set was obtained from a man aged 40-55 years in good health and CMV-seronegative.

In its sample, this clone was seen a few times. This CDR3 reads CASSWTVNTEAFF. DNA of the CDR3: TGTGCCAGCAGCTGGACAGTTAACACTGAAGCTTTCTTT. The genes are TRBV11-3 and TRBJ1-1, with D perhaps matching TRBD1 (6 bases). V was pared by 4 bases and J by 2 bases, with 8 bases between. In germline, CDR1 is SGHNT, CDR2 YENEEA. The CDR3 runs 13 residues.

The rearrangement joins TRBV5-6 to TRBJ1-5; TRBD1 might be the D (6 bases). The germline V and J ends were trimmed by 1 base and 7 bases, with 15 bases remaining between them. The CDR3 has 15 amino acids. In germline, CDR1 is SGHDT, CDR2 YYEEEE. CDR3 in amino acids: CASSLNGQGSQPQHF. CDR3 DNA: TGTGCCAGCAGCTTGAACGGGCAGGGGTCACAGCCCCAGCATTTT.

The rearrangement links TRBV20-1 to TRBJ1-2; no reliable D call. CDR1 and CDR2 (germline): DFQATT, SNEGSKA (reference sequence). This CDR3 is 11 amino acids long. Trimming left V 4 bases short and J 3 bases short, with 6 bases between. CDR3 sequence: CSANEYYGYTF. In nucleotides, the CDR3 is TGCAGTGCTAATGAGTACTATGGCTACACCTTC.

This sequence joins TRBV7-9 and TRBJ2-5, with TRBD2 matching over 7 bases. TRBJ2-7 explains the end of the DNA better; the J call may be wrong. The germline V gene has CDR1 SEHNR and CDR2 FQNEAQ (reference sequence). CDR3 length: 16 residues. The CDR3 reads CASSEIITGGSYEQYF. The CDR3 DNA follows: TGTGCCAGCAGCGAGATAATCACGGGGGGCTCCTACGAGCAGTACTTC.

This chain uses TRBV9 with TRBJ1-4, with D unresolved. Trimming removed 0 bases at V and 8 bases at J, with 11 bases between. This CDR3 has 14 amino acids. Looked up from germline, CDR1 is SGDLS and CDR2 is YYNGEE. CDR3 region: CASSVEGVGEKLFF. The DNA of the CDR3 is TGTGCCAGCAGCGTAGAGGGAGTAGGGGAAAAACTGTTTTTT.

The CDR3 is CASSTGAGTEVEAFF. The DNA of the CDR3 is TGTGCCAGTAGTACTGGAGCCGGGACAGAAGTTGAAGCTTTCTTT. V usage is TRBV19 and J usage is TRBJ1-1, with TRBD1 matching 7 bases. The germline CDR1 and CDR2 sequences are LNHDA and SQIVND (reference sequence). Trimming removed 4 bases from V and 7 bases from J; junction bases left unmatched: 12. The CDR3 length is 15 residues.

The chain combines TRBV7-2 with TRBJ2-1, with a weak D call TRBD2 (5 bases). V was trimmed by 3 bases and J by 7 bases, leaving 13 bases between them. In germline, CDR1 is SGHTA, CDR2 FQGNSA. The CDR3 runs 14 residues. Here the CDR3 reads CASSFNRGLNEQFF. The CDR3 region has the DNA TGTGCCAGCAGCTTTAATCGCGGGTTGAATGAGCAGTTCTTC.

The chain is built from TRBV7-2 and TRBJ2-2, with a weak D call TRBD1 (6 bases). V was trimmed by 2 bases and J by 4 bases, leaving 14 bases between them. The germline V gene encodes CDR1 SGHTA and CDR2 FQGNSA. The CDR3 is 16 amino acids. CDR3 nucleotides: TGTGCCAGCAGCTTAAACTCAGGGGCTGTCACCGGGGAGCTGTTTTTT. Translated: CASSLNSGAVTGELFF.

This sequence joins TRBV2 and TRBJ2-4, with TRBD1 matching over 7 bases. V lost 6 bases and J lost 5; bases outside the gene matches: 7. This CDR3 region has 14 residues. Germline V gives CDR1 SNHLY, CDR2 FYNNEI. DNA of the CDR3: TGTGCCAGCAGCAAGGGACAGCTCGAAAACATTCAGTACTTC. Residues: CASSKGQLENIQYF.

The chain carries TRBV30 and TRBJ2-7; D is possibly TRBD2 (7 bases). The germline gives CDR1 GTSNPN, CDR2 SVGIG (reference sequence). Trimming pared 0 bases from V and 3 bases from J, leaving 9 bases between. The CDR3 is 13 residues long. CDR3 protein: CAWSVGGHYEQYF. CDR3 DNA: TGTGCCTGGAGTGTCGGGGGGCACTACGAGCAGTACTTC.

The chain combines TRBV7-9 with TRBJ2-3, with TRBD2 identical over 12 bases. In germline, CDR1 is SEHNR, CDR2 FQNEAQ (reference sequence). The junction had 12 bases not matched to a gene; V was cut back by 1 base and J by 4 bases. The CDR3 has 19 residues. DNA of the CDR3: TGTGCCAGCAGCTTAGGTCTAGCGGGGGGGCCATCCCCCCCAGATACGCAGTATTTT. Translating it yields CASSLGLAGGPSPPDTQYF.

The V call is TRBV5-1, the J call TRBJ1-1, with D possibly TRBD1 on 6 matching bases. The CDR3 covers 14 residues. Germline V lookup: CDR1 SGHRS, CDR2 YFSETQ. V gave up 5 bases and J gave up 1 base, with 12 bases separating them. The CDR3 DNA reads as TGCGCCAGCAGGCTTGTACAGGGGAACACTGAAGCTTTCTTT. The encoded protein is CASRLVQGNTEAFF.

This clone was detected a few times. The chain uses TRBV10-3 and TRBJ1-1; D possibly corresponds to TRBD1 (6 bases). The germline V gene encodes CDR1 ENHRY and CDR2 SYGVKD. The CDR3 loop spans 17 amino acids. Trimming shortened V by 2 bases and J by 5 bases, and 21 bases separated the two germline ends. CDR3 sequence reads: CAISEIGRSGARTEAFF. The CDR3 DNA sequence: TGTGCCATCAGTGAGATAGGAAGGTCAGGGGCGAGAACTGAAGCTTTCTTT.

This clone was seen a few times. CDR3 bases: TGTGCCAGCCGGGAGGGGTTCCCCGGGCCCCAGCATTTT. Amino acids: CASREGFPGPQHF. The V call is TRBV2, the J call TRBJ1-5; perhaps TRBD1 as D (5 bases). Germline V gives CDR1 SNHLY, CDR2 FYNNEI. The CDR3 totals 13 residues. V lost 8 bases, J lost 9 bases, and 17 bases lay in between. Full variable domain (missing parts from reference TRBV2 and TRBJ1-5): EPEVTQTPSHQVTQMGQEVILRCVPISNHLYFYWYRQILGQKVEFLVSFYNNEISEKSEIFDDQFSVERPDGSNFTLKIRSTKLEDSAMYFCASREGFPGPQHFGDGTRLSIL.

This clone has a single count. The chain combines TRBV18 with TRBJ2-7; perhaps TRBD1 as D (6 bases). The CDR3 length is 16 residues. Trimming stripped 3 bases from V and 2 bases from J, with 17 bases between. Germline V CDR1 and CDR2: KGHSH, LQKENI. The CDR3 nucleotides are TGTGCCAGCTCACCGACAGGCGGACAAAATGCCTACGAGCAGTACTTC. Encoded protein: CASSPTGGQNAYEQYF.

V usage is TRBV7-2 and J usage is TRBJ1-5, with D hard to call. The germline V and J ends were trimmed by 1 base and 7 bases, with 8 bases remaining between them. Germline lookup yields CDR1 SGHTA and CDR2 FQGNSA. The CDR3 is 13 amino acids. CDR3 in amino acids: CASSLEMGQPQHF. CDR3 nucleotide sequence: TGTGCCAGCAGCTTAGAGATGGGCCAGCCCCAGCATTTT.

The chain employs TRBV7-2 and TRBJ2-5; TRBD2 matches 10 bases. The assigned J gene may be wrong: the sequence end matches TRBJ2-7 better. The CDR3 covers 16 residues. CDR1 is SGHTA, CDR2 FQGNSA, per germline. CDR3 coding DNA: TGTGCCAGCAGCTTAGACCGACTAGCGGGCTCCTACGAGCAGTACTTC. Translated, it gives CASSLDRLAGSYEQYF.

The genes are TRBV27 and TRBJ2-7; D perhaps matches TRBD1 (6 bases). Deletions cut 6 bases from V and 6 bases from J, with 18 bases between. CDR3 size: 14 residues. Germline assignment: CDR1 MNHEY and CDR2 SMNVEV (reference sequence). CDR3 loop: CASSPQGLWTEQYF. As DNA, the CDR3 is TGTGCCAGCAGCCCACAGGGCCTGTGGACCGAGCAGTACTTC.

The rearrangement joins TRBV21-1 to TRBJ1-2; the D call of TRBD1 is as the table states it, not checked on the DNA. TRBV21-1 corresponds to a pseudogene. The CDR3 totals 16 residues. CDR3 DNA sequence: TGTGCCAGCAGCAAATGGGCTGGACAGGGGAACTATGGCTACACCTTC. The encoded protein is CASSKWAGQGNYGYTF.

The chain is built from TRBV2 and TRBJ2-5, with 13 bases fitting TRBD2. V was clipped by 6 bases and J by 5 bases; unmatched bases: 6. The CDR3 is 15 residues long. CDR1 and CDR2 (germline): SNHLY, FYNNEI. The CDR3 region is CASSTSGGAEETQYF. The CDR3 nucleotides are TGTGCCAGCAGCACTAGCGGGGGGGCCGAGGAGACCCAGTACTTC. Full variable domain (rest looked up from reference TRBV2 and TRBJ2-5): EPEVTQTPSHQVTQMGQEVILRCVPISNHLYFYWYRQILGQKVEFLVSFYNNEISEKSEIFDDQFSVERPDGSNFTLKIRSTKLEDSAMYFCASSTSGGAEETQYFGPGTRLLVL.

The J gene is TRBJ2-1, the V gene TRBV7-3, with 7 bases aligning to TRBD1. Germline V gives CDR1 SGHTA, CDR2 FQGTGA. J was trimmed by 9 bases and V by 1 base; bases with no gene match: 6. This CDR3 contains 14 residues. Written as DNA, the CDR3 is TGTGCCAGCAGCTTAAGCAGGGGGTTCAGTGAGCAGTTCTTC. This gives the protein CASSLSRGFSEQFF.

This sequence joins TRBV10-2 and TRBJ2-3; D possibly corresponds to TRBD2 (5 bases). Trimming removed 7 bases at V and 0 bases at J, with 17 bases between. Looked up from germline, CDR1 is WSHSY and CDR2 is SAAADI. This CDR3 has 16 residues. This CDR3 is CASTGLDLLSTDTQYF. The CDR3 region has the DNA TGCGCCAGCACGGGGTTAGACCTTTTAAGCACAGATACGCAGTATTTT.

This sequence joins TRBV27 and TRBJ1-6, with 7 bases that match TRBD1. This CDR3 region has 16 residues. Germline V gene lookup returns CDR1 MNHEY and CDR2 SMNVEV (reference sequence). Trimming removed 6 bases from V and 0 bases from J; junction bases left unmatched: 5. The CDR3 DNA follows: TGTGCCAGCAGGCACAGGGGTAGCTCCTATAATTCACCCCTCCACTTT. It codes for CASRHRGSSYNSPLHF.

The rearrangement uses TRBV6-1 and TRBJ2-3; TRBD2 might be the D (6 bases). Germline V gene sequence: CDR1 MNHNS, CDR2 SASEGT. CDR3 length: 14 residues. The V end lost 4 bases, the J end lost 0 bases, and 8 bases lay between the germline ends. This chain's CDR3 is CASSVGTSTDTQYF. As DNA, the CDR3 is TGTGCCAGCAGTGTCGGGACTAGCACAGATACGCAGTATTTT.

The V and J genes are TRBV18 and TRBJ2-7; 7 bases are a match to TRBD1. V lost 5 bases to trimming and J lost 4 bases; unmatched junction nucleotides: 11. This CDR3 comprises 15 residues. Germline values: CDR1 KGHSH, CDR2 LQKENI. The DNA of the CDR3 is TGTGCCAGCTCATCGACCGGGACAGCCTCGTACGAGCAGTACTTC. Its protein is CASSSTGTASYEQYF.

The chain carries TRBV5-6 and TRBJ2-7; the match to TRBD2 covers 11 bases. This CDR3 has 14 residues. V was clipped by 5 bases and J by 8 bases; unmatched bases: 9. CDR1 is SGHDT and CDR2 is YYEEEE in the germline V gene. In nucleotides, the CDR3 is TGTGCCAGCAGGAAGACTAGCGGGGTCGTTCAGCAGTACTTC. Residues: CASRKTSGVVQQYF.

This sequence joins TRBV4-1 and TRBJ2-7, with a possible D match to TRBD1 (6 bases). V was cut by 6 bases and J by 3 bases, with 27 bases left in between. In germline, CDR1 is MGHRA, CDR2 YSYEKL. The CDR3 covers 18 residues. The CDR3 DNA reads TGCGCCAGCAGGCTTTATCCGGACAGCCGAAATTCTTACTACGAGCAGTACTTC. This gives the protein CASRLYPDSRNSYYEQYF.

The chain couples TRBV5-1 to TRBJ1-1; D remains ambiguous. The V gene lost 4 bases and the J gene lost 0 bases, with 19 bases spanning the gap. CDR3 length: 17 residues. Germline assignment: CDR1 SGHRS and CDR2 YFSETQ. The DNA of the CDR3 is TGCGCCAGCAGCCTATTATCCGTAAGTACGGTGAACACTGAAGCTTTCTTT. Its translation is CASSLLSVSTVNTEAFF.

V and J are TRBV6-5 and TRBJ2-7, with D possibly being TRBD2 (5 bases). CDR1 and CDR2 (germline): MNHEY, SVGAGI. Trimming removed 5 bases at V and 5 bases at J, with 10 bases between. The CDR3 runs to 12 residues. The CDR3 loop is CASSRKGDEQYF. The CDR3 DNA reads as TGTGCCAGCAGTCGTAAGGGAGACGAGCAGTACTTC.

This chain links TRBV29-1 with TRBJ1-2, with TRBD1 identical over 7 bases. The CDR3 has 15 amino acids. CDR1 and CDR2 (germline): SQVTM, ANQGSEA. The trim removed 0 bases at V and 5 bases at J, leaving 9 bases unmatched. CDR3 coding DNA: TGCAGCGTTGAAGAAGGGGCAGGGGGAAGATATGGCTACACCTTC. Translation gives CSVEEGAGGRYGYTF.

This chain uses TRBV30 with TRBJ1-5, with D tentatively TRBD1 (6 bases). This CDR3 is 16 amino acids long. Germline V CDR1 and CDR2: GTSNPN, SVGIG (reference sequence). Trimming removed 5 bases at V and 0 bases at J, with 17 bases between. This chain's CDR3 is CAWATSGAYSNQPQHF. The CDR3 nucleotides are TGTGCCTGGGCAACTTCAGGGGCTTATAGCAATCAGCCCCAGCATTTT.

This clone occurred once. This chain links TRBV4-1 with TRBJ2-1; D is undetermined. V gave up 2 bases and J gave up 0 bases, with 8 bases separating them. Germline V gives CDR1 MGHRA, CDR2 YSYEKL. The CDR3 is made up of 15 amino acids. The CDR3, as DNA: TGCGCCAGCAGCCAACGCGGAAGCTCCTACAATGAGCAGTTCTTC. This encodes CASSQRGSSYNEQFF.